This T cell receptor beta chain emerged from a study of shared clonotypes between healthy human individuals. Trimming cost V 8 bases and J 0 bases; bases outside gene matches: 4. Germline-derived CDR1 and CDR2 are SGHTA and FQGNSA. The CDR3 contains 14 residues. In regard to this clone: Its target is unknown.

Study-wide findings and caveats: Compared with clonotypes that all four donors shared, non-shared clonotypes had lower generation probabilities.

The protocol was immunoSEQ multiplex PCR, while the TCRdb copy is restricted to in-frame clones and leaves out a portion. The sample records about 1 million clones, about 76% being singletons. The genes are TRBV7-2 and TRBJ2-1; 7 bases align to TRBD2. The origin of this receptor is a man aged 18-30 years in good health. Sequencing was done on a sample of memory CD4+ T cells sorted from blood. Subset in this sample: CD45RA-negative fraction. In DNA, the CDR3 is TGTGCCAGCGCCGGCGGGAGCTCCTACAATGAGCAGTTCTTC. Protein: CASAGGSSYNEQFF.